These 12 T cell receptor beta chains came from one sample sequenced in a study of OX40 agonist ivuxolimab in advanced cancers. Data came from immunoSEQ multiplex PCR; TCRdb stores just in-frame clones and leaves some out. In the table there are more than 70,000 clones, roughly 89% of which are singletons. Sequenced material: CD4+ or CD8+ T cells sorted from blood, taken in a trial of the OX40 agonist ivuxolimab. The receptors stem from an adult with an advanced solid tumor such as melanoma, head and neck, liver or kidney cancer.

The genes are TRBV29-1 and TRBJ1-2; a weak D match, TRBD1 (5 bases). V lost 5 bases and J 6 bases, leaving 16 bases between the germline ends. The germline CDR1 and CDR2 sequences are SQVTM and ANQGSEA. The CDR3 loop spans 13 amino acids. The CDR3 DNA reads TGCAGCGTTTCCAACCAGGGACGGGATGGCTACACCTTC. Encoded protein: CSVSNQGRDGYTF. The whole variable domain, remainder taken from reference TRBV29-1 and TRBJ1-2, is SAVISQKPSRDICQRGTSLTIQCQVDSQVTMMFWYRQQPGQSLTLIATANQGSEATYESGFVIDKFPISRPNLTFSTLTVSNMSPEDSSIYLCSVSNQGRDGYTFGSGTRLTVV.

The chain has TRBV4-3 and TRBJ2-7; 7 nucleotides match TRBD2. Looked up from germline, CDR1 is LGHNA and CDR2 is YSLEER. V lost 2 bases, J lost 9 bases, and 10 bases stayed unmatched. The CDR3 spans 14 residues. CDR3 loop: CASSQQSTGGWQYF. CDR3 coding DNA: TGCGCCAGCAGCCAACAATCGACGGGGGGTTGGCAGTACTTC.

The genes are TRBV9 and TRBJ1-2; TRBD1 might be the D (6 bases). The CDR3 runs to 14 residues. Trimming pared 2 bases from V and 3 bases from J, leaving 11 bases between. Germline CDR1 is SGDLS and CDR2 is YYNGEE. In nucleotides, the CDR3 is TGTGCCAGCAGCGTCGGGGGGCACTACTATGGCTACACCTTC. It specifies CASSVGGHYYGYTF.

This chain links TRBV6-5 with TRBJ2-5; 7 bases align to TRBD1. CDR1 is MNHEY and CDR2 is SVGAGI in the germline V gene. J was trimmed by 14 bases and V by 6 bases; bases with no gene match: 9. This CDR3 has 11 amino acids. The chain's CDR3 is CASSPGTVIYF. The CDR3 DNA reads as TGTGCCAGCAGCCCCGGGACAGTTATCTACTTC.

The chain is built from TRBV28 and TRBJ2-7; 7 positions agree with TRBD1. Germline V CDR1 and CDR2: MDHEN, SYDVKM. The CDR3 length is 16 residues. V shed 4 bases, J shed 7 bases, and the junction held 16 bases outside the gene matches. The CDR3 loop is CASSSSRWTGGGEQYF. CDR3 nucleotide sequence: TGTGCCAGCAGTTCCAGCCGTTGGACAGGTGGTGGGGAGCAGTACTTC.

The rearrangement uses TRBV5-6 and TRBJ2-7, with D perhaps TRBD2 (5 bases). The V end was cut by 3 bases, the J end by 6 bases, with 19 bases between. This CDR3 region has 15 residues. In germline, CDR1 is SGHDT, CDR2 YYEEEE. CDR3 sequence (DNA): TGTGCCAGCAGCTCCCTCAAGGGAGCGGTCGGCGAGCAGTACTTC. It is translated as CASSSLKGAVGEQYF.

The gene calls are TRBV2 and TRBJ2-1, with 11 bases that match TRBD2. The CDR3 totals 16 residues. Germline V gene lookup returns CDR1 SNHLY and CDR2 FYNNEI. V was clipped by 2 bases and J by 7 bases; unmatched bases: 7. The DNA for the CDR3 is TGTGCCAGCAGTGAATTGGGTAGCGGGAGGGATAATGAGCAGTTCTTC. This codes for CASSELGSGRDNEQFF.

The chain recombines TRBV11-3 with TRBJ2-1; TRBD2 matches 7 bases. The CDR3 spans 18 residues. Germline CDR1 SGHNT, CDR2 YENEEA. V was pared by 7 bases and J by 7 bases, with 22 bases of the junction left unmatched. CDR3 sequence reads: CASTCPQLWTGGQNEQFF. DNA of the CDR3: TGTGCCAGCACCTGTCCCCAGCTGTGGACGGGGGGTCAAAATGAGCAGTTCTTC.

V usage is TRBV7-8 and J usage is TRBJ1-2; 7 nucleotides match TRBD1. Germline values: CDR1 SGHVS, CDR2 FQNEAQ. This CDR3 has 15 amino acids. V was clipped by 3 bases and J by 5 bases; unmatched bases: 9. The CDR3 coding sequence is TGTGCCAGCAGCTTTAACAGGGGTTCGGCGTATGGCTACACCTTC. The encoded protein is CASSFNRGSAYGYTF.

The chain joins TRBV11-2 to TRBJ2-3; 7 bases agree with TRBD2. Germline loops: CDR1 SGHAT, CDR2 FQNNGV. The V segment lost 0 bases and the J segment 1 base; nucleotides outside the gene matches: 4. The CDR3 extends over 16 amino acids. CDR3 sequence (DNA): TGTGCCAGCAGCTTAGAGTGGGGGGGTGGCACAGATACGCAGTATTTT. Translated, it gives CASSLEWGGGTDTQYF. The full variable domain, with the rest looked up from reference TRBV11-2 and TRBJ2-3, is EAGVAQSPRYKIIEKRQSVAFWCNPISGHATLYWYQQILGQGPKLLIQFQNNGVVDDSQLPKDRFSAERLKGVDSTLKIQPAKLEDSAVYLCASSLEWGGGTDTQYFGPGTRLTVL.

The chain uses TRBV15 and TRBJ2-2; the D is unclear. Trimming took off 8 bases at V and 3 bases at J, with 13 bases between the two ends. Germline V gene sequence: CDR1 LNHNV, CDR2 YYDKDF (reference sequence). The CDR3 totals 14 residues. The CDR3 protein is CATRLVGDTGELFF. In nucleotides, the CDR3 is TGTGCCACCCGTTTGGTAGGAGACACCGGGGAGCTGTTTTTT.

The chain uses TRBV6-6 and TRBJ2-2; D is possibly TRBD1 (6 bases). The V end lost 8 bases, the J end lost 3 bases, and 13 bases lay between the germline ends. This CDR3 has 14 amino acids. Germline CDR1 and CDR2: MNHNY and SVGAGI (reference sequence). The CDR3 region has the DNA TGTGCCAGCGGGGGCGCGTTCTACACCGGGGAGCTGTTTTTT. Translated: CASGGAFYTGELFF.